These 6 T cell receptor beta chains share one sample of origin, sequenced in a study of blood T cell repertoires in COVID-19. Produced via immunoSEQ multiplex PCR; TCRdb's table is partial and in-frame only. The sample consists of about 72,000 clones, 70% to 90% of them appearing once. Sequencing was carried out using peripheral blood. These receptors were collected from a woman aged 80 or over with acute or convalescent COVID-19.

The V call is TRBV10-1, the J call TRBJ2-1, with TRBD2 matching over 14 bases. The germline V gene encodes CDR1 WNHNN and CDR2 SYGVQD (reference sequence). CDR3 length: 15 residues. V trimming: 6 bases; J trimming: 8 bases; junction bases outside the gene matches: 6. For the CDR3, the DNA is TGCGCCAGCAGCGCGGGACTAGCGGGAGCAGATGAGCAGTTCTTC. Translation gives CASSAGLAGADEQFF.

V is TRBV3-1 (or the pseudogene TRBV3-2) and J is TRBJ1-3; 8 bases fit TRBD1. The V gene end was trimmed by 4 bases and the J gene end by 0 bases; junction bases not matched to a gene: 5. Germline CDR1 LGHDT, CDR2 YNNKEL (reference sequence). The length of the CDR3 is 16 residues. The chain's CDR3 is CASSPRDRNSGNTIYF. DNA of the CDR3: TGTGCCAGCAGCCCACGGGACAGGAACTCTGGAAACACCATATATTTT.

V gene TRBV10-3 combines with J gene TRBJ2-3; TRBD2 agrees at 8 bases. The CDR3 is made up of 19 amino acids. Trimming took 4 bases from V and 1 from J; bases not matched to a gene: 16. Germline V gives CDR1 ENHRY, CDR2 SYGVKD. CDR3 loop: CAISGRAPGGARGTDTQYF. In DNA form, the CDR3 reads TGTGCCATCAGTGGGCGAGCTCCCGGGGGGGCCCGGGGCACAGATACGCAGTATTTT.

The genes are TRBV15 and TRBJ2-7, with D perhaps matching TRBD1 (5 bases). The CDR3 sequence is 14 residues long. Germline CDR1 and CDR2: LNHNV and YYDKDF (reference sequence). Trimming shortened V by 3 bases and J by 3 bases, and 12 bases separated the two germline ends. CDR3 amino acids: CATSRVGQDYEQYF. The DNA for the CDR3 is TGTGCCACCAGCAGGGTTGGACAAGACTACGAGCAGTACTTC.

The V and J genes are TRBV7-9 and TRBJ1-6; no clear D gene. The CDR3 totals 14 residues. In germline, CDR1 is SEHNR, CDR2 FQNEAQ (reference sequence). Trimming took 1 base from V and 5 from J, leaving 6 bases between them. In DNA, the CDR3 is TGTGCCAGCAGCTTAGGGGGAGATAATTCACCCCTCCACTTT. This translates into CASSLGGDNSPLHF.

This clone was seen once. The V call is TRBV6-5, the J call TRBJ2-7; 7 bases are a match to TRBD2. The CDR3 is 15 amino acids. Looked up from germline, CDR1 is MNHEY and CDR2 is SVGAGI. With V trimmed by 4 bases and J by 5 bases, 11 bases remained unmatched. The CDR3 spells CASSSAGLADHEQYF. CDR3 coding DNA: TGTGCCAGCAGTTCGGCCGGGCTAGCGGACCACGAGCAGTACTTC.